Here is one T cell receptor beta chain with its context. The sample is drawn from a study of preoperative IRX-2 immunotherapy in early breast cancer. Indicated treatment: preoperative locoregional IRX-2 cytokine immunotherapy. This phase Ib study tested locoregional IRX-2 cytokine immunotherapy given before surgery. V dropped 2 bases and J dropped 5 bases, with 18 bases sitting between them. This CDR3 has 16 amino acids. CDR1 is SGHVS and CDR2 is FQNEAQ in the germline V gene. TCRdb's copy holds only in-frame clones and misses some; the assay was immunoSEQ multiplex PCR. The sample lists about 23,000 clones; approximately 92% were seen once.

The rearrangement links TRBV7-8 to TRBJ1-1; D possibly corresponds to TRBD1 (5 bases). The TCR comes from a human donor with breast cancer. The sample consisted of tumor tissue, taken after IRX-2 immunotherapy. The CDR3 loop is CASSLLWTRRGTEAFF. The CDR3 DNA sequence: TGTGCCAGCAGCTTATTATGGACAAGGCGGGGTACTGAAGCTTTCTTT.